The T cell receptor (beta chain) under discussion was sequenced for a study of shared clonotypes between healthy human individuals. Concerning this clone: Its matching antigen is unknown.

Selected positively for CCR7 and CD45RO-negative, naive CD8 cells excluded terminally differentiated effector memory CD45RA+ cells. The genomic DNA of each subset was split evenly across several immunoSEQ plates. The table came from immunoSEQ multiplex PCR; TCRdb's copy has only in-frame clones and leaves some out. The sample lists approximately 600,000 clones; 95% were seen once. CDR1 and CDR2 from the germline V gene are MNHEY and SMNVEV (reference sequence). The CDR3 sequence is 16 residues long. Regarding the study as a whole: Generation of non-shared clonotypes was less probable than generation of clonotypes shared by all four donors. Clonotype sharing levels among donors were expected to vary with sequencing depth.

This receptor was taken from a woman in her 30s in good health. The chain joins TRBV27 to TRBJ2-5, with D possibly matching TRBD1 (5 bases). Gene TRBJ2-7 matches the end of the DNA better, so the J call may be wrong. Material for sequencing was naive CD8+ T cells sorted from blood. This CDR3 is CASSFMLQGSPYEQYF. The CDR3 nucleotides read TGTGCCAGCAGTTTCATGCTTCAGGGCAGCCCCTACGAGCAGTACTTC.